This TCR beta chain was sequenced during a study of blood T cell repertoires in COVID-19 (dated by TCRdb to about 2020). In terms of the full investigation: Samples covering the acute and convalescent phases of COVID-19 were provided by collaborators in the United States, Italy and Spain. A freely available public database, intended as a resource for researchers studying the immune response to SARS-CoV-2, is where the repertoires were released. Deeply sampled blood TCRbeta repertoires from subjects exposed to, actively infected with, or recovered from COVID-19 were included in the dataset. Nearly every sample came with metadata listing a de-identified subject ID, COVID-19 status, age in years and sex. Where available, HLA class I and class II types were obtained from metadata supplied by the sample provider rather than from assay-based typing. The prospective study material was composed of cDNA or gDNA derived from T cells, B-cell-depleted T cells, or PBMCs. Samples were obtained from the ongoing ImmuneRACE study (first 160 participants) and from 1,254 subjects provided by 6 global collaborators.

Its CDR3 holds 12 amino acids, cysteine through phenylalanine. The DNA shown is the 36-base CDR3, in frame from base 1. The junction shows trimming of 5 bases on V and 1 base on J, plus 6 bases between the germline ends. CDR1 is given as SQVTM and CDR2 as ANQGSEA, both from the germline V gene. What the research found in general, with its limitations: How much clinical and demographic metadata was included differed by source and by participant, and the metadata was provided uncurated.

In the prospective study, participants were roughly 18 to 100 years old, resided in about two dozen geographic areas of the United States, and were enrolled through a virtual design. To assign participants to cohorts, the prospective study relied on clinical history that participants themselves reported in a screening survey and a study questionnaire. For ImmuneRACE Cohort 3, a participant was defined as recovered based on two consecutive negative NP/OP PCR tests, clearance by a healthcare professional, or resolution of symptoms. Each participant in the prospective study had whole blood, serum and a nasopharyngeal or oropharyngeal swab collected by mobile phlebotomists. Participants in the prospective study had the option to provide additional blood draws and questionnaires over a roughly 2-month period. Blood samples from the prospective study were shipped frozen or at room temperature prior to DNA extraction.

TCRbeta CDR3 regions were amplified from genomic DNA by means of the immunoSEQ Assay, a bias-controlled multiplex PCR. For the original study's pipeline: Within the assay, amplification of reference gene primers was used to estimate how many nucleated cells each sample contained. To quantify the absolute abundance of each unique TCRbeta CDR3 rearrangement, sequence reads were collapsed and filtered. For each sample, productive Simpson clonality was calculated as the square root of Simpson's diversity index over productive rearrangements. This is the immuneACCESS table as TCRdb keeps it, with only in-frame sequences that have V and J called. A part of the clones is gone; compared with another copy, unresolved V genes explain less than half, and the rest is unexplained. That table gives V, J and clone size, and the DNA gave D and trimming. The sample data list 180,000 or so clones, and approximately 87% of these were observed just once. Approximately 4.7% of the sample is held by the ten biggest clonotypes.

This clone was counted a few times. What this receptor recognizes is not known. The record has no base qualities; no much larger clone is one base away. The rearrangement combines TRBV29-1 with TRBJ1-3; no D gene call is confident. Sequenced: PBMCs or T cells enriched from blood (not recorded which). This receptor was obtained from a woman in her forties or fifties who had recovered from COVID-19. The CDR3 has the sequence CSVRTSGNTIYF. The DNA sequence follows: TGCAGCGTTCGGACTTCTGGAAACACCATATATTTT.